This T cell receptor (beta chain) emerged from a study of OX40 agonist ivuxolimab in advanced cancers. At the level of the whole study: Ivuxolimab, which targeted the costimulatory receptor OX40 (CD134), was an agonistic, fully human IgG2 monoclonal antibody. Intravenous ivuxolimab was administered to patients every 2 weeks at six dose levels: 0.01, 0.1, 0.3, 1.5, 3 and 10 mg/kg. Of the roughly 50 dose-escalation patients, hepatocellular carcinoma was present in about 20, melanoma in approximately 15, renal cell carcinoma in 9 and head and neck cancer in 9. The dose-escalation cohort was about 83% male with a mean age of about 65 years, ranging from roughly 20 to 80. Patients were allowed to have had prior anti-PD-1, anti-PD-L1 or anti-CTLA-4 therapy, and approximately 40% of the dose-escalation patients had been treated with checkpoint inhibitors. Partial responses occurred in three dose-escalation patients, of whom one had hepatocellular carcinoma and two had cutaneous melanoma. Peripheral TCRbeta sequencing was intended to test whether TCR sequence diversity was altered and clonal T-cell expansion was caused by ivuxolimab. The paper covers the monotherapy dose-escalation part of the phase I ivuxolimab trial, which included N ≈ 50 patients.

Study-wide findings and limitations: At doses of 0.1 to 3.0 mg/kg, clonal expansion of both CD4+ and CD8+ blood T cells was observed from baseline to week 6. After ivuxolimab, expanded clones were on average more numerous among CD8+ T cells than among CD4+ T cells. Low levels of normalized T-cell clonal expansion were also seen in some nonresponding patients. Antigen specificity was not determined for the clonally expanded peripheral T cells. In partial responders in the 0.1-3.0 mg/kg groups, normalized peripheral clonal expansion was found to be among the lowest, especially among CD8+ T cells.

To sequence the TCRbeta CDR3 region, genomic DNA was isolated from the sorted cells. TCRbeta CDR3 regions were sequenced using the immunoSEQ Assay. TCRdb stores this immuneACCESS table with in-frame sequences only. Part of the clones is absent; in the studies checked, under half of the shortfall reflects unresolved V genes, and no reason is known for the rest. The table for this sample lists 63,000 or so clones; approximately 91% of them were counted only once. The leading ten clones occupy 4.2% of the sample. The trial excluded patients who had a history of autoimmune disease or were on systemic immunosuppression. Peripheral blood for TCR sequencing was drawn from every dose cohort at baseline, at cycle 4 day 1 and at cycle 7 day 1. The samples were drawn from a first-in-human, open-label, multicenter phase I dose-escalation trial of ivuxolimab. Adults with locally advanced or metastatic melanoma, renal cell, hepatocellular, or head and neck squamous cell carcinoma were enrolled in the trial. Before TCR sequencing, CD4+ T cells and CD8+ T cells were sorted from peripheral blood as separate populations.

Comment on this clone: It lacks a known antigen. Base qualities are not provided; no much larger clone lies one nucleotide away.

Sequences were derived from CD4+ or CD8+ T cells sorted from blood, sampled in a trial of the OX40 agonist ivuxolimab. The TCR comes from an adult with an advanced solid tumor such as melanoma, head and neck, liver or kidney cancer.

The CDR3 loop reads CASHARGGSGNTIYF. The DNA is TGTGCCAGCCATGCACGGGGGGGCTCTGGAAACACCATATATTTT. The chain is encoded by TRBV2 joined to TRBJ1-3, with a tentative D gene TRBD1 over 5 matching bases. CDR1 and CDR2, per the germline V gene, are SNHLY and FYNNEI. From the cysteine through the phenylalanine, the CDR3 covers 15 amino acids. Of all the DNA, just the CDR3 is kept, 45 bases in frame from base 1. V sheds 8 bases and J sheds 0 bases, leaving 14 bases between their ends.